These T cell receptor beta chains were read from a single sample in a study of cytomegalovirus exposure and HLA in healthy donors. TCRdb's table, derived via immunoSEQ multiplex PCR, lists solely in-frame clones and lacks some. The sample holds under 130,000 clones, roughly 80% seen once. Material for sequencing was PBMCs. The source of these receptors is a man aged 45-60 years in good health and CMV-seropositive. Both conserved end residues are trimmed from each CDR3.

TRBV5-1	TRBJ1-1	ASSYQGEAF
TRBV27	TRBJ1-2	ASRHLALDRGRGGDGYT
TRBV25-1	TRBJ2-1	ASRNGTSHYNEQF
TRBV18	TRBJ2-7	ASSPLGDSGGYEQY
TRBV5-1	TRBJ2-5	ASSLGQGAGETQY
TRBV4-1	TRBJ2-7	ASSLDRGTYEQY
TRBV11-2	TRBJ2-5	ASSLVYRARETQY
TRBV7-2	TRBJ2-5	ASSLEGASGSFGTQY
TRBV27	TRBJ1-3	ASRLRGASGNTIY
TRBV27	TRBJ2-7	ASSLSNTGGHEQY
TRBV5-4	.	ASSRDSLASSSEQY
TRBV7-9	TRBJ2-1	SSSSGTSGVYNEQF
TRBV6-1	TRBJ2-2	ASSEASISTGELF
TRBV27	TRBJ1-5	ASSSQDRVNQPQH
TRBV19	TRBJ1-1	ASSMDREWTEAF
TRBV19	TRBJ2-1	ASSIASLAGHEQF
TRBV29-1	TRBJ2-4	SVPQTTLAKNIQY
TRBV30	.	AWTTGAYEQY
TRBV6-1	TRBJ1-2	ASSERVHGYT
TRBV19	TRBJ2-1	ASKGALLLF
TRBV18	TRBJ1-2	ASSPTDSLYGYT
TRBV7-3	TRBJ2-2	ASSLLGGANTGELF
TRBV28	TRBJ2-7	ASSAGTGGEQY
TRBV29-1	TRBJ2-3	SVEGNRGQGNQDTQY
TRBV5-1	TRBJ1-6	ASSAGQGEASPLH
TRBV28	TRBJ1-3	ASSLLSDRFGNTIY
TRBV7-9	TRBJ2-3	ASTYASDTQY
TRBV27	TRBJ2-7	ASSVLPGQGYYEQY
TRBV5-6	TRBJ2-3	ASSCTRDRDTDTQY
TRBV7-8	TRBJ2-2	ASRSQGAWDTGELF
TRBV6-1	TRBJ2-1	ASSPGESSYNEQF
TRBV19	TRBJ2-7	ASSEYPGLANKEQY
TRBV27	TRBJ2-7	ASSLSSGGLTYEQY
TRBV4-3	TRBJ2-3	ASSQGLQGTTDTQY
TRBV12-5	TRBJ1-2	ASGTGYNYGYT
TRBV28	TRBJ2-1	ASSLNLLEPYNEQF
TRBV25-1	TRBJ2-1	ASSAKDRDGNEQF
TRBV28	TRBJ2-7	ASSLWAPGITYEQY
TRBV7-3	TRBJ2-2	ASSPLAESNTGELF
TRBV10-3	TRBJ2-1	AISGTAGNEQF
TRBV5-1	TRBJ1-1	ASSLGAYTEAF
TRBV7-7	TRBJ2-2	ASSLGTGGAGELF
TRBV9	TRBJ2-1	ASSPLTGPYNEQF
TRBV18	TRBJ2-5	ASSPQGARETQY
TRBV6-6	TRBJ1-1	ASSLDRSVNTEAF
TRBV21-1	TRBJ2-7	AKLEFYEQY
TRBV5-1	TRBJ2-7	ASSPQPTGTYEQY
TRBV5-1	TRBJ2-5	ASSFSGSAETQY
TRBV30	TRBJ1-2	AWRRQSSNYGYT
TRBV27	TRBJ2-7	ASSARQGVYEQY
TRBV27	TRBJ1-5	ASSRRDSNQPQH
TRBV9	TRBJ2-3	ASSVEDSGDTQY